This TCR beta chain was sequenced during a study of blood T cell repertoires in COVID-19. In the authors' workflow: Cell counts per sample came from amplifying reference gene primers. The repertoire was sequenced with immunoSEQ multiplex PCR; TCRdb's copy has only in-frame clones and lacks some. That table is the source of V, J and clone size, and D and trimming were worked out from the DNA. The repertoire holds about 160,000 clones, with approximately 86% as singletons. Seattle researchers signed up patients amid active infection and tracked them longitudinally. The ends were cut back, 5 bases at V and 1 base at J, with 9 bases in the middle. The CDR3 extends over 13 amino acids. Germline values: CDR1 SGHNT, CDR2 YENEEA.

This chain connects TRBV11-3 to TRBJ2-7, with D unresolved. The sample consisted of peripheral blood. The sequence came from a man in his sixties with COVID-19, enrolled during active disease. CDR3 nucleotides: TGTGCCAGCAGCCCGGGTCTTTCCTACGAGCAGTACTTC. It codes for CASSPGLSYEQYF.